The clone carrying this TCR beta chain was seen repeatedly, ten times or more. TCR beta CDR3 region amplification was performed from RNA transcripts. An initial round of RT-PCR targeting the TCR CDR3 relied on the HTBI primer set. TCRdb re-called the multiplex PCR reads with MiXCR, one entry per CDR3 protein. The table lists 350,000 to 400,000 distinct CDR3 sequences, about 15% of them singletons. The CDR3 is 16 amino acids. Germline V lookup: CDR1 SQVTM, CDR2 ANQGSEA. V dropped 3 bases and J dropped 4 bases, with 21 bases sitting between them. The data were obtained in a study of T cells in Graves' hyperthyroidism and ophthalmopathy.

The sequenced sample was blood. The chain carries TRBV29-1 and TRBJ2-5, with D unclear. The receptor was isolated from a woman aged 25-40 years with Graves' hyperthyroidism. The CDR3 here is CSVEPWAGPKGETQYF. Here the CDR3 DNA reads TGCAGCGTTGAGCCTTGGGCAGGCCCCAAGGGAGAGACCCAGTACTTC.